The entry below gives a single T cell receptor (beta chain) sequence along with its context. This clone appeared a single time. Its antigen target is currently unknown. Qualities for individual bases were not recorded, and no much larger clone is one base off. TCRbeta CDR3 regions were immunosequenced from genomic DNA with the immunoSEQ Assay. Genomic DNA was amplified by bias-controlled multiplex PCR before high-throughput sequencing. Concerning the study's data processing: To quantify the absolute abundance of each unique TCRbeta CDR3 region, the sequences were collapsed and filtered. Clonality, defined as 1 minus Pielou's evenness, was calculated using only productive rearrangements. A previously published method was used to identify clones with significantly greater frequencies in on-treatment samples than in baseline samples. What TCRdb holds here is the immuneACCESS table cut down to in-frame rearrangements. Part of the clones is not present; checked against another copy, under half of the missing clones reflect an unresolved V gene, and the others are unexplained. V and J calls and clone size are those listed in that table; D and trimming were worked out from the DNA. In all, the sample holds approximately 7,500 clones, and nearly 60% of those were seen once. 17% of the sample belongs to the ten largest clones.

The source of the sample is a study of sequential checkpoint blockade in melanoma (dated by TCRdb to between 2018 and 2020). Regarding the complete study: Patients were assigned by 1:1 randomization to either first-line nivolumab followed by ipilimumab (arm A) or ipilimumab followed by nivolumab (arm B). Both trial sequences were followed by maintenance nivolumab.

The intended sense of this specimen's treatment or condition label: randomized to nivolumab then ipilimumab (arm A) or the reverse (arm B). None of the trial patients had been given prior DNA-damaging chemotherapy. Live CD3+CD8+ cells negative for CD19 and CD56 were sorted from thawed PBMCs on a FACS Aria II flow cytometer. Samples came from patients with melanoma in CheckMate 064, a randomized, open-label phase II trial of sequential checkpoint blockade. Peripheral blood mononuclear cells were collected by leukapheresis, purified with Ficoll-Paque, and frozen in human serum with approximately 10% DMSO. Purity of sorted blood CD3+CD8+ cells was verified at >98% immediately after sorting, followed by DNA extraction. The germline V gene supplies CDR1 SGHAT and CDR2 FQNNGV. Relative to germline, V is 5 bases shorter and J is 1 base shorter, with 6 bases between their ends. The CDR3 covers 14 residues, taking in both the cysteine and the phenylalanine. Kept here is only the CDR3 DNA, which spans 42 bases and is read in frame from base 1.

What the study reported, not specific to this receptor: The model for predicting response that combines TCR metrics with mutation burden needs to be validated in larger, independent patient cohorts.

Recombination connected TRBV11-2 to TRBJ2-6; the D gene is perhaps TRBD2, from 5 matching bases. This receptor was taken from a human donor with melanoma. The sample here was CD8+ T cells sorted from blood (inferred from file names), taken from a patient given nivolumab and ipilimumab in sequence. The nucleotide sequence reads TGTGCCAGCAGCCCGGGGTCTGGGGCCAACGTCCTGACTTTC. Its translation is CASSPGSGANVLTF.